This passage covers 10 T cell receptor beta chains from one sample sequenced in a study of CD8 T cells in Susac syndrome. An amount of RNA that ranged from 0.5 to 1 ug was reverse transcribed with random hexamers. TCRdb re-called the immunoSEQ multiplex PCR reads through MiXCR, storing one row per CDR3 protein. This sample has approximately 190,000 distinct CDR3 sequences, with roughly 94% found just once. Specimen: CD8+ T cells from PBMCs. Receptors originate from a human donor with Susac syndrome.

V usage is TRBV19 and J usage is TRBJ2-3, with D unclear. This CDR3 comprises 14 residues. Trimming stripped 1 base from V and 7 bases from J, with 12 bases between. Germline assignment: CDR1 LNHDA and CDR2 SQIVND (reference sequence). The CDR3 loop is CASSIVSPPNTQYF. CDR3 in DNA: TGTGCCAGTAGTATAGTTTCCCCACCGAATACGCAGTATTTT. Filled out from reference TRBV19 and TRBJ2-3, the complete variable domain reads DGGITQSPKYLFRKEGQNVTLSCEQNLNHDAMYWYRQDPGQGLRLIYYSQIVNDFQKGDIAEGYSVSREKKESFPLTVTSAQKNPTAFYLCASSIVSPPNTQYFGPGTRLTVL.

V is TRBV4-1 and J is TRBJ2-3; D gene unclear. From germline, CDR1 is MGHRA and CDR2 YSYEKL. The CDR3 covers 16 residues. The ends were cut back, 0 bases at V and 1 base at J, with 11 bases in the middle. This CDR3 reads CASSQDMAHGTDTQYF. CDR3 bases: TGCGCCAGCAGCCAAGATATGGCCCACGGCACAGATACGCAGTATTTT.

This clonotype was picked up a small number of times. The V call is TRBV27, the J call TRBJ1-1; D call uncertain. This CDR3 is 13 amino acids long. Between the trimmed V and J ends, which lost 4 bases and 1 base, there was a span of 7 bases. Germline CDR1 is MNHEY and CDR2 is SMNVEV (reference sequence). The CDR3 loop reads CASSYTENTEAFF. The CDR3 bases are TGTGCCAGCAGTTATACAGAGAACACTGAAGCTTTCTTT.

The chain carries TRBV20-1 and TRBJ1-2, with 12 bases fitting TRBD1. The V and J ends lost 0 bases and 6 bases, in that order; junction bases with no gene match: 11. Germline V gene lookup returns CDR1 DFQATT and CDR2 SNEGSKA (reference sequence). The CDR3 sequence is 17 residues long. The CDR3 protein is CSARERDRGRFPHGYTF. CDR3 DNA sequence: TGCAGTGCTAGAGAGAGGGACAGGGGGCGTTTCCCCCATGGCTACACCTTC.

The CDR3 DNA is TGCGCCAGCAGCCCGGCTAGCGGGAGAGACGGTGAGCAGTTCTTC. This codes for CASSPASGRDGEQFF. The chain uses TRBV4-1 and TRBJ2-1; TRBD2 matches at 10 bases. This CDR3 spans 15 amino acids. The V and J ends lost 4 bases and 9 bases, in that order; junction bases with no gene match: 9. Germline-derived CDR1 and CDR2 are MGHRA and YSYEKL.

The chain joins TRBV27 to TRBJ1-1, with D hard to call. Germline loops: CDR1 MNHEY, CDR2 SMNVEV (reference sequence). The CDR3 has 12 residues. V was cut by 3 bases and J by 7 bases, with 9 bases left in between. CDR3 in DNA: TGTGCCAGCAGTTTCGTTGCGGGTGAAGCTTTCTTT. Translation gives CASSFVAGEAFF.

The CDR3, as DNA: TGTGCCAGCAGCTTAGTAGGGGAACAGCTTATCCAATACGAGCAGTACTTC. Amino acids: CASSLVGEQLIQYEQYF. This chain uses TRBV7-9 with TRBJ2-7, with D perhaps TRBD1 (5 bases). V was shortened by 1 base and J by 4 bases, with 20 bases between the two germline ends. Germline assignment: CDR1 SEHNR and CDR2 FQNEAQ (reference sequence). CDR3 size: 17 residues.

V is TRBV11-2 and J is TRBJ2-7; D is possibly TRBD2 (7 bases). This CDR3 has 16 amino acids. In germline, CDR1 is SGHAT, CDR2 FQNNGV. V was clipped by 4 bases and J by 5 bases, with 21 bases between them. In nucleotides, the CDR3 is TGTGCCAGCAGCTCGATAGGGGGACTAAGTAACCACGAGCAGTACTTC. The encoded protein is CASSSIGGLSNHEQYF. The whole variable domain, filled in from reference TRBV11-2 and TRBJ2-7, reads EAGVAQSPRYKIIEKRQSVAFWCNPISGHATLYWYQQILGQGPKLLIQFQNNGVVDDSQLPKDRFSAERLKGVDSTLKIQPAKLEDSAVYLCASSSIGGLSNHEQYFGPGTRLTVT.

This clonotype was recorded only once. The rearrangement links TRBV20-1 to TRBJ2-1; D is possibly TRBD2 (5 bases). CDR1 and CDR2 (germline): DFQATT, SNEGSKA (reference sequence). The V end lost 6 bases, the J end lost 8 bases, and 20 bases lay between the germline ends. This CDR3 contains 14 residues. CDR3 nucleotides: TGCAGTGCGCCAACGACTACGGTTGGGTATGAGCAGTTCTTC. Translating it yields CSAPTTTVGYEQFF.

The CDR3 loop reads CSAVDRNHYGYTF. For the CDR3, the DNA is TGCAGTGCGGTTGACAGAAACCACTATGGCTACACCTTC. The V call is TRBV20-1, the J call TRBJ1-2; tentative D call: TRBD1 (5 bases). The V end was cut by 6 bases, the J end by 3 bases, with 14 bases between. Per the germline V gene, CDR1 is DFQATT and CDR2 is SNEGSKA (reference sequence). The CDR3 contains 13 residues.